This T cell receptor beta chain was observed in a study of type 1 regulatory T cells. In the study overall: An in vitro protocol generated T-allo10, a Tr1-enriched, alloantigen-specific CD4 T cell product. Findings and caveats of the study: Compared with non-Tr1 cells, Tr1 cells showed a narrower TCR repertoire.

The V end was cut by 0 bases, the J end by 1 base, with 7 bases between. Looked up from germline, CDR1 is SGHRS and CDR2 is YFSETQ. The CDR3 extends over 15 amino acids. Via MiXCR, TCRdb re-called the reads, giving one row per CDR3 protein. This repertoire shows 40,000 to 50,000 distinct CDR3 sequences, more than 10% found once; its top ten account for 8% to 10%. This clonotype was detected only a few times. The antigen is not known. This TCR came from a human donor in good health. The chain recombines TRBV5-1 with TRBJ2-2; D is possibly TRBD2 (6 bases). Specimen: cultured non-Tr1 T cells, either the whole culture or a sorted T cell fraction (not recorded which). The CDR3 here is CASSLDGRNTGELFF. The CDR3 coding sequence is TGCGCCAGCAGCTTGGACGGGAGGAACACCGGGGAGCTGTTTTTT.